The present T cell receptor beta chain was sequenced within a study of cytomegalovirus exposure and HLA in healthy donors. The study's findings and limits: Researchers reported in a later analysis that common viral pathogens appeared linked to several top clusters. The likely origin of a cluster of highly shared sequence variants was a sequencing artifact. A later analysis linked a missense variant in DCLRE1C to the trimming of TCR beta V and J genes.

CDR3 size: 14 residues. Trimming cost V 2 bases and J 8 bases; bases outside gene matches: 7. The germline CDR1 and CDR2 sequences are LNHDA and SQIVND (reference sequence). The PCR used 60 Vbeta and 13 Jbeta primers. Measured with immunoSEQ multiplex PCR; TCRdb has only the in-frame clones, and not every one. The sample shows tens of thousands of clones, more than 75% of them seen only once. On this clone: What it recognizes is unknown.

The chain couples TRBV19 to TRBJ1-2; 8 bases agree with TRBD1. Sequenced material: PBMCs. This receptor was taken from a young man in good health and CMV-seropositive. CDR3 in amino acids: CASSISGQGRGYTF. The CDR3 DNA sequence: TGTGCCAGTAGTATATCTGGACAGGGCCGCGGCTACACCTTC.